This TCR beta chain was identified during a study of blood T cell repertoires in COVID-19. Study-wide context: Samples of COVID-19 (acute and convalescent) were obtained from the United States, Italy and Spain. Nucleic acid was either cDNA or gDNA, and it came from T cells, B-cell-depleted T cells, or PBMCs.

Authors' methods: Amplification of reference gene primers was used by the study to estimate nucleated cell counts. Produced via immunoSEQ multiplex PCR; TCRdb's table is partial and in-frame only. V, J and clone size are those of that table, while D and trimming were read from the DNA. Of fewer than 60,000 clones in the sample, around nine tenths were seen once. The TCR sequence derives from a man over 45 with acute or convalescent COVID-19. Sequenced sample: peripheral blood.

The CDR3 sequence is CAWSATGTSGANEQFF. Here the CDR3 DNA reads TGTGCCTGGAGTGCAACCGGGACTAGCGGTGCCAATGAGCAGTTCTTC. The chain has TRBV30 and TRBJ2-1, with TRBD2 matching 11 bases. The trim removed 1 base at V and 6 bases at J, leaving 8 bases unmatched. Germline CDR1 GTSNPN, CDR2 SVGIG (reference sequence). The CDR3 is 16 amino acids.